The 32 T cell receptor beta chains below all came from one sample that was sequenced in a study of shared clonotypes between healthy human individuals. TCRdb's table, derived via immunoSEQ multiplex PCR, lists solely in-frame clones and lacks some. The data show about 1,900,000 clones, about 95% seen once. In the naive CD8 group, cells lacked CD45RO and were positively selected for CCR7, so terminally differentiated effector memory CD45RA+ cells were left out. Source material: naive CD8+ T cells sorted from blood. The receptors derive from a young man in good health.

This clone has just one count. As DNA, the CDR3 is TGTGCCAGCAGTTTGGACGGGGTCGGTTATCAGCCCCAGCATTTT. It codes for CASSLDGVGYQPQHF. The chain has TRBV27 and TRBJ1-5; D is unclear. The CDR3 loop spans 15 amino acids. CDR1 MNHEY and CDR2 SMNVEV come from the germline V gene (reference sequence). Between the trimmed V and J ends, which lost 3 bases and 5 bases, there was a span of 14 bases.

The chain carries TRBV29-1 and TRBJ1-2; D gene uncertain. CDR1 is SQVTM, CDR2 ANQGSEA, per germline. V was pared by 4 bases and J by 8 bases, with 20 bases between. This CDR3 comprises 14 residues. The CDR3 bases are TGCAGCGTTGGATTCGAGGCAGCTCACGGCGGCTACACCTTC. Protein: CSVGFEAAHGGYTF. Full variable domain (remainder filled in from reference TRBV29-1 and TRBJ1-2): SAVISQKPSRDICQRGTSLTIQCQVDSQVTMMFWYRQQPGQSLTLIATANQGSEATYESGFVIDKFPISRPNLTFSTLTVSNMSPEDSSIYLCSVGFEAAHGGYTFGSGTRLTVV.

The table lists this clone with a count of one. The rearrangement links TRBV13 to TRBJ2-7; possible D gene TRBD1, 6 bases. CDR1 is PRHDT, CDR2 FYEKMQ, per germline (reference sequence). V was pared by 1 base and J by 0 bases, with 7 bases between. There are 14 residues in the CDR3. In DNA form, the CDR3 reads TGTGCCAGCAGCTTAGCGGACAGCTCCTACGAGCAGTACTTC. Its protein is CASSLADSSYEQYF.

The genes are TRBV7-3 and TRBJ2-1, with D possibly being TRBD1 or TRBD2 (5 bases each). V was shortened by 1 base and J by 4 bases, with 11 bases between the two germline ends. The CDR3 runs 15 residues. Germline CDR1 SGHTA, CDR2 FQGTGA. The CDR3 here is CASSLNGAPYNEQFF. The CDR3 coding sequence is TGTGCCAGCAGCTTAAACGGGGCCCCTTACAATGAGCAGTTCTTC.

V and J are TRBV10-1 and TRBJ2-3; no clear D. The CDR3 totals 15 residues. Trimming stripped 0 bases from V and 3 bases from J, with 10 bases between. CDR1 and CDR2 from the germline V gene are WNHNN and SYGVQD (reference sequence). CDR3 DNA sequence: TGCGCCAGCAGTGAGTCGGTTTCTGAGACAGATACGCAGTATTTT. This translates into CASSESVSETDTQYF.

The CDR3 DNA follows: TGCGCCAGCAGCCAGGTACAGGGGGCTGAAGCTTTCTTT. It translates to CASSQVQGAEAFF. The chain is built from TRBV4-1 and TRBJ1-1; TRBD1 aligns across 8 bases. CDR1 and CDR2 from the germline V gene are MGHRA and YSYEKL. Trimming removed 3 bases from V and 6 bases from J; junction bases left unmatched: 3. CDR3 length equals 13 residues.

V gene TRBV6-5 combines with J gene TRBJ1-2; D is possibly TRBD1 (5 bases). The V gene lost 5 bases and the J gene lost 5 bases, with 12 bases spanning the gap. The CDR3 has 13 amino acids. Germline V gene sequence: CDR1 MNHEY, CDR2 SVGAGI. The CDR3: CASSPRASYGYTF. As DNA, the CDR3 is TGTGCCAGCAGTCCCAGGGCCTCGTATGGCTACACCTTC.

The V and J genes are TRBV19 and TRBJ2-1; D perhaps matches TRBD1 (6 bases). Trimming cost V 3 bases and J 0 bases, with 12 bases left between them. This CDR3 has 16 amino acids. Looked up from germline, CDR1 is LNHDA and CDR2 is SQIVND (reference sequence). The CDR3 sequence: CASSMGLGGSYNEQFF. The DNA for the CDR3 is TGTGCCAGTAGTATGGGGCTAGGGGGCTCCTACAATGAGCAGTTCTTC. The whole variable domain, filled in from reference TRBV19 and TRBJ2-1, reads DGGITQSPKYLFRKEGQNVTLSCEQNLNHDAMYWYRQDPGQGLRLIYYSQIVNDFQKGDIAEGYSVSREKKESFPLTVTSAQKNPTAFYLCASSMGLGGSYNEQFFGPGTRLTVL.

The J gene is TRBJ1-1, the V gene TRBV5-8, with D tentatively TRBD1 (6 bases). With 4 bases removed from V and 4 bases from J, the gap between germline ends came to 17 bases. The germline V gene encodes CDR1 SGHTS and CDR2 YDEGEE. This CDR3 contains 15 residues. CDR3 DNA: TGTGCCAGCAGCCAATTTCAACAGGGAATCACTGAAGCTTTCTTT. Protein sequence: CASSQFQQGITEAFF.

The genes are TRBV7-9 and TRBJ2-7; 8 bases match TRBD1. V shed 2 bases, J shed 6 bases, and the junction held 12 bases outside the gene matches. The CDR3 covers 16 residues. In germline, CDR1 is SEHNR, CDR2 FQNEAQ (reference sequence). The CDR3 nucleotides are TGTGCCAGCAGCTTATTGAAGGTACAGGGGGGCCGCGAGCAGTACTTC. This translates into CASSLLKVQGGREQYF.

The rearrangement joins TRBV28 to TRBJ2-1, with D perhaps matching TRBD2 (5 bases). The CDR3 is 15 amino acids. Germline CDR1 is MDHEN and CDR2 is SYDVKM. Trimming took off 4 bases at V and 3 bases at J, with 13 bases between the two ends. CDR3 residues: CASSSLYRDYNEQFF. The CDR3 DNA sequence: TGTGCCAGCAGTTCCTTATACCGGGACTACAATGAGCAGTTCTTC.

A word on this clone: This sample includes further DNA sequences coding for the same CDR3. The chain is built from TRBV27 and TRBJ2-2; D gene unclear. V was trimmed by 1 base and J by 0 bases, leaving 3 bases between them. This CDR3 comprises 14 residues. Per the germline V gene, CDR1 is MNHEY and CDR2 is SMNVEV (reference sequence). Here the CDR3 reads CASSLWANTGELFF. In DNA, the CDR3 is TGTGCCAGCAGTTTATGGGCGAACACCGGGGAGCTGTTTTTT.

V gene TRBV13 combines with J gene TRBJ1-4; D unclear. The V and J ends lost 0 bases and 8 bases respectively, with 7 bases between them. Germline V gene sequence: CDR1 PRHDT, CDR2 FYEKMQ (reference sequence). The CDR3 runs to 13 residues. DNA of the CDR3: TGTGCCAGCAGCTTAGGGTCGGAGGAAAAACTGTTTTTT. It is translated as CASSLGSEEKLFF.

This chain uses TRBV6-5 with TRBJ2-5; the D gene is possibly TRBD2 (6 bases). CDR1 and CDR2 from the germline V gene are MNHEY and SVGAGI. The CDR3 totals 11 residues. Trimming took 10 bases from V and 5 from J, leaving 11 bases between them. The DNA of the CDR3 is TGTGCCACCGCTGCGGGGGAGACCCAGTACTTC. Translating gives CATAAGETQYF.

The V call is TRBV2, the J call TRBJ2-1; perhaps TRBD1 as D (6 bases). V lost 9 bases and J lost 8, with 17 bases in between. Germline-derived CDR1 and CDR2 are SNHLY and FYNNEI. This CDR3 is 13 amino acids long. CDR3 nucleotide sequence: TGTGCCAGAGGATTAACAGGGTCCCATGAGCAGTTCTTC. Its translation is CARGLTGSHEQFF.

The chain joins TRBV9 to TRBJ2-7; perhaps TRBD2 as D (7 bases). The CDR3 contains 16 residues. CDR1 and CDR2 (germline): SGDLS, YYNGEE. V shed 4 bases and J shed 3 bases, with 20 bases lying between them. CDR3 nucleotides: TGTGCCAGCAGCCCCGGGGGCGGGGGCCCAAACTACGAGCAGTACTTC. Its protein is CASSPGGGGPNYEQYF.

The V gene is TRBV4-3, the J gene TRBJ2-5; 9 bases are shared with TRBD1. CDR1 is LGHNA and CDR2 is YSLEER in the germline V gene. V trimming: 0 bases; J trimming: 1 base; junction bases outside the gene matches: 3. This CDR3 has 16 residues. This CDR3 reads CASSQDRDRVQETQYF. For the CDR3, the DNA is TGCGCCAGCAGCCAAGACCGGGACAGGGTCCAAGAGACCCAGTACTTC.

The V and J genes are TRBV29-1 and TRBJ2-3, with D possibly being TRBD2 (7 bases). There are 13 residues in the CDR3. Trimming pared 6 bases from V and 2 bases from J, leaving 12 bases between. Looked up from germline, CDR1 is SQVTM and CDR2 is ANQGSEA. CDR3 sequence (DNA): TGCAGCGTGAGGGGGGGGTTCACAGATACGCAGTATTTT. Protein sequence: CSVRGGFTDTQYF.

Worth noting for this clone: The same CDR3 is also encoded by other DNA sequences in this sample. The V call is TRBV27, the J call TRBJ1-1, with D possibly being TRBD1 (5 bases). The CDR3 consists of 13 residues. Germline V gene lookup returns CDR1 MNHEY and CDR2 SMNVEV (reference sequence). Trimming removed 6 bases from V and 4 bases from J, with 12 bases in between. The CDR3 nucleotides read TGTGCCAGCAGCCCGGGGGGGGGCACTGAAGCTTTCTTT. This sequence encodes CASSPGGGTEAFF.

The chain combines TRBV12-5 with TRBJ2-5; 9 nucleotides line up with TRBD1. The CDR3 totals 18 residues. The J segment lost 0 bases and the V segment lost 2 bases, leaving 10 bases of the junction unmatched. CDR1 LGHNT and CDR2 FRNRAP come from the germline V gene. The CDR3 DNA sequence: TGTGCTAGTGGTTTGCCACAGGGGGCTAATTCGTACCAAGAGACCCAGTACTTC. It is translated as CASGLPQGANSYQETQYF.

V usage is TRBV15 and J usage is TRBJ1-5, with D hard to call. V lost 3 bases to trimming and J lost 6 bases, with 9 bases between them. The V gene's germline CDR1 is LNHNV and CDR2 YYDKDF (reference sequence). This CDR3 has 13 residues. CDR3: CATSSNPSQPQHF. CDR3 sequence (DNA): TGTGCCACCAGCAGCAACCCAAGTCAGCCCCAGCATTTT.

CDR3 nucleotide sequence: TGCGCCAGCAGCCAGCGACAGGGTGATGGCTACGAGCAGTACTTC. This translates into CASSQRQGDGYEQYF. J is TRBJ2-7 and V is TRBV4-1; 7 positions agree with TRBD1. V lost 3 bases and J lost 3; bases outside the gene matches: 8. The CDR3 has 15 amino acids. Germline CDR1 reads MGHRA; CDR2 reads YSYEKL.

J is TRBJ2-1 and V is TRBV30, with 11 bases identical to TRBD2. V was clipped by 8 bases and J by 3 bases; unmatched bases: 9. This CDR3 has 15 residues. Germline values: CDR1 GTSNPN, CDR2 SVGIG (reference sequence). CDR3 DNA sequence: TGTGCCGGCACCCCCGGGACTAGCGGCTACAATGAGCAGTTCTTC. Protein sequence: CAGTPGTSGYNEQFF.

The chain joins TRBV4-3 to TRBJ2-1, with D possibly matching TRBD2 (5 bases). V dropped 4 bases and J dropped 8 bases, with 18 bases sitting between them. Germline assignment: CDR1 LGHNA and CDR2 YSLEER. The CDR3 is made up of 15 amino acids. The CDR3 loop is CASSPLARDVDEQFF. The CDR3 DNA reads TGCGCCAGCAGCCCCCTAGCAAGGGATGTGGATGAGCAGTTCTTC.

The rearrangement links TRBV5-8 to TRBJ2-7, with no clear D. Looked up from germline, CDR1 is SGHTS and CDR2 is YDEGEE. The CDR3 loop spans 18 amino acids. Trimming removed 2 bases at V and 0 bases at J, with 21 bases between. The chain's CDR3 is CASSFNSFTYLSSYEQYF. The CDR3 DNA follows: TGTGCCAGCAGCTTCAATTCGTTTACATATTTGAGCTCCTACGAGCAGTACTTC.

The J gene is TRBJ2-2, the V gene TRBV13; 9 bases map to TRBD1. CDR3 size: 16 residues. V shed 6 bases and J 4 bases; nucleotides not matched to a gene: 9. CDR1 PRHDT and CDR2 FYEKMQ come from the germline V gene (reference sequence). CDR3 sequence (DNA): TGTGCCAGCAGTCGCCCCACAGGGGGCTTCACCGGGGAGCTGTTTTTT. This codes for CASSRPTGGFTGELFF.

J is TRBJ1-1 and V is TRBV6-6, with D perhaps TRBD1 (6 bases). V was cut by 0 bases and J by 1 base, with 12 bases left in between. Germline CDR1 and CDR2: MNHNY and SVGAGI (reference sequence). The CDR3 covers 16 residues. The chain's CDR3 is CASSYSAGAGNTEAFF. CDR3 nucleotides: TGTGCCAGCAGTTACTCGGCAGGGGCGGGGAACACTGAAGCTTTCTTT.

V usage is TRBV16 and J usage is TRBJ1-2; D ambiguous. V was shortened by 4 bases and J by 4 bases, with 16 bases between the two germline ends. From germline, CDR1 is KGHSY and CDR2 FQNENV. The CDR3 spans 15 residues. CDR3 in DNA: TGTGCCAGCAGCCTCACGTTCCCCCACAGCTATGGCTACACCTTC. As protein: CASSLTFPHSYGYTF.

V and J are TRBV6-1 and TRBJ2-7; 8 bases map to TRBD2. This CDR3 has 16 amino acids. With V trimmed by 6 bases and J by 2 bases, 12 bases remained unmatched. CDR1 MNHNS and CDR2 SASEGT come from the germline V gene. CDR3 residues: CASREHTAGETYEQYF. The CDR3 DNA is TGTGCCAGCAGAGAACACACAGCGGGGGAGACCTACGAGCAGTACTTC.

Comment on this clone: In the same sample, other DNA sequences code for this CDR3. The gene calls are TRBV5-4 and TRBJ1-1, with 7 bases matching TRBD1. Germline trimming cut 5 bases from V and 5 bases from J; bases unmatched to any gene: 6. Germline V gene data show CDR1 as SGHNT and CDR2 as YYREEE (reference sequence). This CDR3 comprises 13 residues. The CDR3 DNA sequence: TGTGCCAGCAGTTTTCAGGGGGGAACTGAAGCTTTCTTT. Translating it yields CASSFQGGTEAFF.

The CDR3 loop is CASRGNYGYTF. The DNA for the CDR3 is TGCGCCAGCAGGGGAAACTATGGCTACACCTTC. This sequence joins TRBV4-1 and TRBJ1-2; no reliable D call. CDR3 length: 11 amino acids. Per the germline V gene, CDR1 is MGHRA and CDR2 is YSYEKL. The V end lost 6 bases, the J end lost 2 bases, and 4 bases lay between the germline ends.

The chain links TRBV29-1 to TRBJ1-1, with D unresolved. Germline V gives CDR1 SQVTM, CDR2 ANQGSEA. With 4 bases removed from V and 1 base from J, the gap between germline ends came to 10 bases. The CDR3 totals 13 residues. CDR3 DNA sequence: TGCAGCGTTGTCACGGACGGGAACACTGAAGCTTTCTTT. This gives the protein CSVVTDGNTEAFF.